Below are 23 T cell receptor beta chains sequenced from a single sample in a study of blood T cell repertoires in COVID-19. TCRdb's table, derived via immunoSEQ multiplex PCR, lists solely in-frame clones and lacks some. The sample lists about 140,000 clones, approximately 86% seen once, with 5.4% in the top ten. Specimen: peripheral blood. The source is a human donor in a cohort sampled during active COVID-19.

The chain recombines TRBV18 with TRBJ1-2; no clear D. The CDR3 is 15 residues long. The ends were cut back, 0 bases at V and 0 bases at J, with 8 bases in the middle. CDR1 KGHSH and CDR2 LQKENI come from the germline V gene. For the CDR3, the DNA is TGTGCCAGCTCACCACCGTCTACGGCTAACTATGGCTACACCTTC. Its protein product is CASSPPSTANYGYTF.

The sample holds a few counts of this clone. The chain combines TRBV28 with TRBJ2-3; 8 bases map to TRBD1. The germline CDR1 and CDR2 sequences are MDHEN and SYDVKM. This CDR3 contains 17 residues. V dropped 4 bases and J dropped 4; count of bases not matched to a gene: 13. CDR3 nucleotide sequence: TGTGCCAGCAGTTCAATACGTCAGGGGGCGCTTCCAGATACGCAGTATTTT. It codes for CASSSIRQGALPDTQYF.

This chain joins TRBV7-8 and TRBJ2-7; D perhaps matches TRBD2 (7 bases). In germline, CDR1 is SGHVS, CDR2 FQNEAQ. CDR3 size: 18 residues. With 0 bases removed from V and 0 bases from J, the gap between germline ends came to 18 bases. CDR3 nucleotides: TGTGCCAGCAGCTTAGCAACAGGGAGGGGATTTAGCTCCTACGAGCAGTACTTC. It codes for CASSLATGRGFSSYEQYF.

The chain couples TRBV7-2 to TRBJ2-2; possibly TRBD2 for D (5 bases). Trimming left V 5 bases short and J 7 bases short, with 14 bases between. This CDR3 has 14 residues. In germline, CDR1 is SGHTA, CDR2 FQGNSA. The CDR3 DNA follows: TGTGCCAGCAGCGTCAGCGGCTTCAGCGGGGAGCTGTTTTTT. Residues: CASSVSGFSGELFF.

J is TRBJ2-2 and V is TRBV24-1; perhaps TRBD1 as D (8 bases). This CDR3 is 16 amino acids long. Per germline, CDR1 KGHDR and CDR2 SFDVKD. The V and J ends lost 1 base and 3 bases respectively, with 11 bases between them. Written as DNA, the CDR3 is TGTGCCACCAGTGATTTAGCGGGACAGGACACCGGGGAGCTGTTTTTT. Amino acid sequence: CATSDLAGQDTGELFF.

This chain links TRBV11-2 with TRBJ2-3, with 7 nucleotides matching TRBD1. Germline V gene data show CDR1 as SGHAT and CDR2 as FQNNGV. Losses at the gene ends were 5 bases for V and 1 base for J; bases not matched to a gene: 6. The CDR3 sequence is 15 residues long. CDR3 sequence reads: CASSPGDSRTDTQYF. DNA for the CDR3: TGTGCCAGCAGCCCCGGGGACAGCCGCACAGATACGCAGTATTTT.

The chain has TRBV30 and TRBJ2-7; 7 bases match TRBD2. Germline V gene sequence: CDR1 GTSNPN, CDR2 SVGIG (reference sequence). The junction had 13 bases not matched to a gene; V was cut back by 2 bases and J by 3 bases. The CDR3 has 16 amino acids. The chain's CDR3 is CAWSPYGLGAFYEQYF. The CDR3 bases are TGTGCCTGGAGTCCTTACGGACTAGGAGCCTTCTACGAGCAGTACTTC.

The chain links TRBV10-2 to TRBJ1-5; D is perhaps TRBD1 (6 bases). The CDR3 is 14 residues long. Between the trimmed V and J ends, which lost 5 bases and 4 bases, there was a span of 12 bases. Per the germline V gene, CDR1 is WSHSY and CDR2 is SAAADI. In DNA form, the CDR3 reads TGCGCCAGCAGTAGAAGCCAGGGGAATCAGCCCCAGCATTTT. The encoded protein is CASSRSQGNQPQHF.

The chain is built from TRBV5-1 and TRBJ2-3; perhaps TRBD1 as D (5 bases). The CDR3 covers 14 residues. The ends were cut back, 4 bases at V and 2 bases at J, with 11 bases in the middle. Germline CDR1 and CDR2: SGHRS and YFSETQ. This chain's CDR3 is CASSLGAVTDTQYF. CDR3 bases: TGCGCCAGCAGCCTTGGGGCAGTCACAGATACGCAGTATTTT.

This CDR3 is CASSLGGLLSNQPQHF. CDR3 in DNA: TGTGCCAGCAGTTTAGGAGGACTCCTTAGCAATCAGCCCCAGCATTTT. V gene TRBV28 combines with J gene TRBJ1-5; the D is unclear. The V end lost 2 bases, the J end lost 0 bases, and 11 bases lay between the germline ends. Germline V gene sequence: CDR1 MDHEN, CDR2 SYDVKM. This CDR3 is 16 amino acids long.

By share, this clone counts as medium-sized (0.01 to 0.1%). The chain has TRBV10-2 and TRBJ1-6, with D possibly TRBD1 on 6 matching bases. In germline, CDR1 is WSHSY, CDR2 SAAADI. This CDR3 spans 18 amino acids. V was cut by 2 bases and J by 7 bases, with 21 bases left in between. For the CDR3, the DNA is TGCGCCAGCAGTGAGGGTCAGGGGTTTATGGATTCCAATTCACCCCTCCACTTT. Protein: CASSEGQGFMDSNSPLHF.

The V and J genes are TRBV19 and TRBJ1-1; no definite D call. The CDR3 totals 12 residues. V was trimmed by 2 bases and J by 3 bases, leaving 4 bases between them. CDR1 is LNHDA, CDR2 SQIVND, per germline (reference sequence). CDR3 nucleotide sequence: TGTGCCAGTAGTATATCCTACACTGAAGCTTTCTTT. Its protein is CASSISYTEAFF.

J is TRBJ1-5 and V is TRBV6-6; 8 bases match TRBD1. The CDR3 runs 13 residues. The V gene end was trimmed by 4 bases and the J gene end by 8 bases; junction bases not matched to a gene: 4. The germline CDR1 and CDR2 sequences are MNHNY and SVGAGI (reference sequence). This CDR3 reads CASSLDRVKPQHF. DNA for the CDR3: TGTGCCAGCAGTTTGGACAGGGTTAAGCCCCAGCATTTT.

V usage is TRBV2 and J usage is TRBJ1-3, with 9 bases that match TRBD1. V lost 4 bases and J lost 2; bases outside the gene matches: 3. Germline CDR1 and CDR2: SNHLY and FYNNEI. CDR3 length equals 15 residues. The CDR3 coding sequence is TGTGCCAGCAGTGCGCGGACAGGGGCTGGAAACACCATATATTTT. Its protein product is CASSARTGAGNTIYF.

This clone turned up a few times. The chain links TRBV5-1 to TRBJ2-5; 7 nucleotides line up with TRBD2. CDR3 length equals 15 residues. V dropped 3 bases and J dropped 4; count of bases not matched to a gene: 9. CDR1 and CDR2 (germline): SGHRS, YFSETQ. CDR3 region: CASSSGLRPPETQYF. CDR3 bases: TGCGCCAGCAGCTCGGGACTAAGGCCACCAGAGACCCAGTACTTC.

The genes are TRBV28 and TRBJ2-2; possibly TRBD2 for D (5 bases). This CDR3 contains 15 residues. V dropped 2 bases and J dropped 1 base, with 8 bases sitting between them. The germline gives CDR1 MDHEN, CDR2 SYDVKM. This chain's CDR3 is CASSLGGQNTGELFF. The CDR3 DNA follows: TGTGCCAGCAGTTTAGGCGGGCAGAACACCGGGGAGCTGTTTTTT.

This chain links TRBV6-2 or TRBV6-3 with TRBJ2-1; 7 nucleotides match TRBD2. CDR3 length: 17 amino acids. Trimming removed 6 bases from V and 4 bases from J; junction bases left unmatched: 15. The germline V gene has CDR1 MNHEY and CDR2 SVGEGT. The CDR3 spells CASSSSLVGRQYNEQFF. DNA for the CDR3: TGTGCCAGCAGCTCCTCTCTAGTCGGGAGGCAGTACAATGAGCAGTTCTTC.

This clone was detected only a few times. The chain uses TRBV4-2 and TRBJ2-7; no clear D gene. CDR1 and CDR2 (germline): LGHNA, YNFKEQ. The CDR3 length is 14 residues. V lost 1 base and J lost 6, with 13 bases in between. The DNA of the CDR3 is TGTGCCAGCAGCCAAGGGCTCCCTAGACGCGAGCAGTACTTC. Its translation is CASSQGLPRREQYF.

J is TRBJ2-6 and V is TRBV9; 7 positions agree with TRBD1. V was pared by 1 base and J by 2 bases, with 0 bases of the junction left unmatched. Germline CDR1 reads SGDLS; CDR2 reads YYNGEE. The CDR3 runs to 15 residues. Here the CDR3 reads CASSVQGAGANVLTF. CDR3 nucleotide sequence: TGTGCCAGCAGCGTACAGGGGGCTGGGGCCAACGTCCTGACTTTC. Full variable domain (remainder filled in from reference TRBV9 and TRBJ2-6): DSGVTQTPKHLITATGQRVTLRCSPRSGDLSVYWYQQSLDQGLQFLIQYYNGEERAKGNILERFSAQQFPDLHSELNLSSLELGDSALYFCASSVQGAGANVLTFGAGSRLTVL.

This clone came up once. The chain recombines TRBV27 with TRBJ2-3; TRBD1 aligns across 9 bases. The CDR3 is 15 residues long. The V segment lost 2 bases and the J segment 7 bases; nucleotides outside the gene matches: 7. Per germline, CDR1 MNHEY and CDR2 SMNVEV (reference sequence). CDR3 sequence: CASSLPPGQGHTQYF. The CDR3 nucleotides are TGTGCCAGCAGTTTACCTCCGGGACAGGGCCATACGCAGTATTTT.

This chain links TRBV6-5 with TRBJ1-2, with TRBD1 matching over 8 bases. With 2 bases clipped from V and 8 bases from J, the junction kept 7 bases outside the gene matches. Germline V lookup: CDR1 MNHEY, CDR2 SVGAGI. This CDR3 has 14 residues. Written as DNA, the CDR3 is TGTGCCAGCAGTTACGTGCAGGGGGCGCGGGGCTACACCTTC. Amino acids: CASSYVQGARGYTF.

This clone was detected only once. This rearrangement joins TRBV10-1 to TRBJ2-3; D perhaps matches TRBD2 (5 bases). V was clipped by 2 bases and J by 7 bases, with 10 bases between them. Germline CDR1 and CDR2: WNHNN and SYGVQD (reference sequence). This CDR3 region has 13 residues. Here the CDR3 reads CASSEAGGNTQYF. The CDR3 region has the DNA TGCGCCAGCAGTGAGGCGGGTGGGAATACGCAGTATTTT.

This clone was counted a few times. This chain joins TRBV3-1 (or the pseudogene TRBV3-2) and TRBJ1-3, with TRBD1 matching over 7 bases. V gave up 4 bases and J gave up 0 bases; unmatched junction bases: 3. Germline V gene sequence: CDR1 LGHDT, CDR2 YNNKEL (reference sequence). This CDR3 is built from 15 residues. CDR3 bases: TGTGCCAGCAGCCTTCGACAGGGCTCTGGAAACACCATATATTTT. This codes for CASSLRQGSGNTIYF.